The 6 T cell receptor beta chains in this list originate from one sample, sequenced in a study of identical twins. One entry per CDR3 protein results from TCRdb running MiXCR on the 5' RACE reads. Among some 440,000 distinct CDR3 sequences listed, around 24% were seen once. This sample also appeared in a second study, on T cells expressing NK-cell markers.

The sequenced sample consisted of CD4+ T cells sorted from blood. The receptors shown here come from a woman between 18 and 30 years old in good health.

In its sample, this clonotype was seen many times. The rearrangement links TRBV10-2 to TRBJ1-2; TRBD1 matches at 9 bases. The CDR3 length is 16 residues. From germline, CDR1 is WSHSY and CDR2 SAAADI. With V trimmed by 5 bases and J by 5 bases, 12 bases remained unmatched. The CDR3: CASSHELGQGDYGYTF. CDR3 coding DNA: TGCGCCAGCAGTCACGAGCTGGGACAGGGCGATTATGGCTACACCTTC.

The rearrangement uses TRBV7-3 and TRBJ2-1; the match to TRBD2 covers 10 bases. The CDR3 consists of 20 residues. Germline CDR1 is SGHTA and CDR2 is FQGTGA. J gave up 0 bases and V 1 base, and 12 bases lay outside the gene matches. CDR3 in amino acids: CASSLIHASGGSSSYNEQFF. The DNA for the CDR3 is TGTGCCAGCAGCTTAATACACGCTAGCGGGGGTTCCAGCTCCTACAATGAGCAGTTCTTC.

The gene calls are TRBV7-8 and TRBJ1-6, with D perhaps TRBD1 (6 bases). The V gene lost 4 bases and the J gene lost 8 bases, with 15 bases spanning the gap. The germline CDR1 and CDR2 sequences are SGHVS and FQNEAQ. This CDR3 comprises 15 residues. The CDR3 reads CASSWGRTAYSPLHF. The CDR3 bases are TGTGCCAGCAGCTGGGGGCGGACAGCTTATTCACCCCTCCACTTT.

The rearrangement links TRBV10-3 to TRBJ1-5, with a tentative D call TRBD1 (6 bases). This CDR3 is 14 amino acids long. Germline CDR1 reads ENHRY; CDR2 reads SYGVKD. The V gene lost 0 bases and the J gene lost 7 bases, with 10 bases spanning the gap. The CDR3, as DNA: TGTGCCATCAGTGAGTCCGGACAGCGGCAGCCCCAGCATTTT. Its protein product is CAISESGQRQPQHF.

This rearrangement joins TRBV5-1 to TRBJ2-2, with TRBD2 matching 14 bases. This CDR3 is built from 20 residues. The germline gives CDR1 SGHRS, CDR2 YFSETQ. J was trimmed by 4 bases and V by 4 bases; bases with no gene match: 15. CDR3 residues: CASSRLTGTSGGFGTGELFF. In DNA, the CDR3 is TGCGCCAGCAGCAGACTGACCGGGACTAGCGGGGGATTTGGCACCGGGGAGCTGTTTTTT.

This chain uses TRBV10-2 with TRBJ2-7; perhaps TRBD1 as D (6 bases). V lost 0 bases and J 1 base, leaving 19 bases between the germline ends. CDR1 WSHSY and CDR2 SAAADI come from the germline V gene. This CDR3 has 18 residues. The CDR3 bases are TGCGCCAGCAGTGAGTCAGGGTTTAGAGACAGGACATCCTACGAGCAGTACTTC. It translates to CASSESGFRDRTSYEQYF.